Listed below are T cell receptor beta chains from one sample, sequenced in a study of CD8 T cells in Susac syndrome. TCRdb re-called the immunoSEQ multiplex PCR reads through MiXCR, storing one row per CDR3 protein. This sample has 150,000 to 250,000 distinct CDR3 sequences, with roughly 96% found just once. The sample taken for sequencing was CD4+ T cells from PBMCs. The receptors originated from a human donor with multiple sclerosis. Both conserved end residues are part of each CDR3. D genes are given only for firm matches. The listing skips clone size in some rows; elsewhere it reads once, few, many or a size class.

abundance | d_gene | j_gene | v_gene | CDR3aa | CDR3nt
. | . | TRBJ1-1 | TRBV13 | CASRKWMNTEAFF | TGTGCCAGCCGAAAGTGGATGAACACTGAAGCTTTCTTT
. | . | TRBJ2-2 | TRBV9 | CASSSPGELFF | TGTGCCAGCAGCTCCCCCGGGGAGCTGTTTTTT
few | TRBD1 | TRBJ1-2 | TRBV20-1 | CSARGQGSYGYTF | TGCAGTGCTAGAGGACAGGGGAGCTATGGCTACACCTTC
. | . | TRBJ2-5 | TRBV6-1 | CASSGRTQETQYF | TGTGCCAGCAGCGGGCGGACCCAAGAGACCCAGTACTTC
. | . | TRBJ1-2 | TRBV15 | CATSRDRDGNYGYTF | TGTGCCACCAGCAGAGATAGGGACGGAAACTATGGCTACACCTTC
. | TRBD1 | TRBJ2-1 | TRBV12-3/TRBV12-4 | CASSLGGTGRFF | TGTGCCAGCAGTTTGGGGGGGACAGGGCGGTTCTTC
. | . | TRBJ1-2 | TRBV28 | CASSSYNYGYTF | TGTGCCAGCAGTTCATATAACTATGGCTACACCTTC
. | . | TRBJ1-2 | TRBV24-1 | CATSDLGGGYTF | TGTGCCACCAGTGATTTGGGTGGGGGCTACACCTTC
. | . | TRBJ2-5 | TRBV7-6 | CASSHPSVAETQYF | TGTGCCAGCAGCCACCCGAGTGTGGCGGAGACCCAGTACTTC
. | . | TRBJ2-7 | TRBV18 | CASSPPGRSYEQYF | TGTGCCAGCTCACCACCTGGCCGGTCCTACGAGCAGTACTTC
. | . | TRBJ2-6 | TRBV5-1 | CASRFPRGGGGANVLTF | TGCGCCAGCAGATTTCCCAGGGGCGGCGGTGGGGCCAACGTCCTGACTTTC
. | . | TRBJ2-1 | TRBV5-3 | CARSLEGPPPANEQFF | TGTGCCAGAAGCTTGGAAGGGCCACCCCCCGCGAATGAGCAGTTCTTC
. | . | TRBJ1-5 | TRBV27 | CASSFRGAQGNQPQHF | TGTGCCAGCAGTTTTAGGGGGGCGCAGGGCAATCAGCCCCAGCATTTT
. | TRBD1 | TRBJ1-1 | TRBV5-1 | CASSSGQGRGIAEAFF | TGCGCCAGCAGCTCGGGACAGGGCCGGGGAATAGCTGAAGCTTTCTTT
few | TRBD1 | TRBJ2-5 | TRBV11-2 | CASSFGTGQETQYF | TGTGCCAGCAGCTTCGGGACAGGGCAAGAGACCCAGTACTTC
. | TRBD1 | TRBJ1-5 | TRBV4-1 | CASSQGQGLNQPQHF | TGCGCCAGCAGCCAGGGACAGGGTCTAAATCAGCCCCAGCATTTT
. | . | TRBJ1-4 | TRBV3-1 | CASSPDGRGANEKLFF | TGTGCCAGCAGCCCCGACGGAAGGGGAGCTAATGAAAAACTGTTTTTT
. | . | TRBJ1-1 | TRBV29-1 | CSVEDVRTTGTRTEAFF | TGCAGCGTTGAAGATGTGAGGACAACAGGCACCAGGACTGAAGCTTTCTTT
. | . | TRBJ1-1 | TRBV9 | CASTQEAQGNTEAFF | TGTGCCAGCACCCAAGAGGCACAGGGGAACACTGAAGCTTTCTTT
. | . | TRBJ2-6 | TRBV7-9 | CASTPGAGQSSGANVLTF | TGTGCCAGCACCCCGGGGGCAGGACAAAGCTCTGGGGCCAACGTCCTGACTTTC
. | . | TRBJ1-1 | TRBV23-1 | CASTPLRRVRNTEAFF | TGCGCCAGCACCCCACTTAGGAGGGTGAGGAACACTGAAGCTTTCTTT
. | TRBD2 | TRBJ2-1 | TRBV20-1 | CSARGLAGVHEQFF | TGCAGTGCTAGGGGACTAGCGGGAGTTCATGAGCAGTTCTTC